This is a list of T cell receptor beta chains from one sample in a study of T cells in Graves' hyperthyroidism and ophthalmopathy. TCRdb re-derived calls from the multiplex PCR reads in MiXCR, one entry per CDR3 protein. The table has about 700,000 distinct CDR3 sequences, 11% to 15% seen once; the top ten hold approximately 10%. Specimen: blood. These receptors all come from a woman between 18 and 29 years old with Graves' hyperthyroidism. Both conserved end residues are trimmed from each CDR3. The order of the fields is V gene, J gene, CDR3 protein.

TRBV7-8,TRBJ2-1,ASSLASGRAIYNEQF
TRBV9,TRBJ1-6,ASSEGQGFSPLH
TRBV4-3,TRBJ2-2,ASSQDLVSESNTGELF
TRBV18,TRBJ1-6,ASSPESVGSPLH
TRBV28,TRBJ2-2,ASTLEGGVNTGELF
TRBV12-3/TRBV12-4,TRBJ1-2,ASLAVWVYGYT
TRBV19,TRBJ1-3,ASRVSFSGNTIY
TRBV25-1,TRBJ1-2,ASSDPRQGKSYGYT
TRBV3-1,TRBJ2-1,ATHAGSPHNEQF
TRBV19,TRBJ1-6,ASSTPSGDREPLH
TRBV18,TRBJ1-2,ASSPSVVEGNYGYT
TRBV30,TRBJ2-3,AWRGTGVLKRDTQY
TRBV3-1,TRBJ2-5,ASSPYGGEETQY
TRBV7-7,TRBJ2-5,ASSFTQQETQY
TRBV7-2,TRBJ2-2,ASSPWTSASGELF
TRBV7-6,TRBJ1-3,ASSLAFLSGNTIY
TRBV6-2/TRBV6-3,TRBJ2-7,ASSGGQVFAYEQY
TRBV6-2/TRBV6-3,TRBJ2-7,ASSYGRGLYEQY
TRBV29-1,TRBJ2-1,SVEFPHGAYNEQF
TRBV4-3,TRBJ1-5,ASSQDATAYSNQPQH
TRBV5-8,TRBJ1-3,ASSLTYGGHSGNTIY
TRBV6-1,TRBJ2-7,ASAVGTPYEQY
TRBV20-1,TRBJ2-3,SARPSSGITDTQY
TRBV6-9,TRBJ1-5,ASSLTGTVDQPQH
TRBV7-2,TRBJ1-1,ASSLVPGLNTEAF
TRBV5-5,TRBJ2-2,ASLSRQGVTGELF
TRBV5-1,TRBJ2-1,ASSFASGSSYEQF
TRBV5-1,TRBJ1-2,ASSLTGTSGNYGYT
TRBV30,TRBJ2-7,AWSLAGSYEQY
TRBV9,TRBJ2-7,ASSGGSSSYEQY
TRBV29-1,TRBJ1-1,SVEWGGNTEAF
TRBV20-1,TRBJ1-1,SARDQTRGMNTEAF
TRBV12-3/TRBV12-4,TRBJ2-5,ASSLASGAHQY
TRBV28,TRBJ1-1,ASSGGQPNTEAF
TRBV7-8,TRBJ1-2,ASSFDRGRGYT
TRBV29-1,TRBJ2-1,SVDSTGTYNEQF
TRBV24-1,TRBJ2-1,ATSDNLAGGYNEQF
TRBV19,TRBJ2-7,ASSIIRDSRYEQY